This TCR beta chain was sequenced during a study of Ad26.COV2.S vaccination and SARS-CoV-2 variants. For the study at large: Administration of Ad26.COV2.S was intramuscular, either once or twice 56 days apart.

As for treatment: over 15 received Ad26.COV2.S at low or high dose, single or two shots; several received placebo; per-sample allocation not given. Following the first vaccine or placebo injection, samples were taken on day 63. Donation was by an adult aged 18-55 years who was in Boston. Notes on the study in general: It was vaccine recipients, not placebo recipients, who had the higher spike-specific TCR breadth. Reportedly, after vaccination the spike-specific CD8+ and CD4+ T cell responses displayed substantial breadth.

Some clones are missing from TCRdb's copy, which holds only in-frame ones; the method was immunoSEQ multiplex PCR. The table has a few hundred thousand clones, around four fifths seen once. As concerns this clone: What it binds is not known.

The origin of this receptor is a person between 18 and 65 years old who received the Ad26.COV2.S COVID-19 vaccine or a placebo. This specimen was peripheral blood, taken in a trial of Ad26.COV2.S vaccine versus placebo.

The CDR3 nucleotides read TGCGCCAGCAGTCCGTCCTCGGGACAGAGAATAATCTCGGGCAATCAGCCCCAGCATTTT. It specifies CASSPSSGQRIISGNQPQHF. The chain uses TRBV23-1 and TRBJ1-5; 7 nucleotides line up with TRBD1. TRBV23-1 is an ORF, and what it does is uncertain. V shed 4 bases, J shed 2 bases, and the junction held 20 bases outside the gene matches. This CDR3 contains 20 residues.